A selection of T cell receptor beta chains follows, all from one sample in a study of patients and donors after allogeneic stem cell transplantation. Each CDR3 protein gets one entry after TCRdb re-called the RT-PCR reads with MiXCR. This repertoire shows over 350,000 distinct CDR3 sequences, approximately 16% found once; its top ten account for about 7%. Sequencing was carried out using blood, either unsorted or a sorted T cell fraction (not recorded which). These receptors originate from a human donor who was either an allogeneic HSCT recipient or a stem cell or donor lymphocyte infusion donor (not recorded which). It is not recorded whose cells these are; they may come from a transplant donor. Both conserved end residues are part of each CDR3. A D gene is named only where the DNA matches it firmly. Rows give clone size only sometimes, using once, few, many, or a class for an expanded clone.

TRBJ2-3	-	-	TRBV12-3/TRBV12-4	CASSLTTPKNTDTQYF	TGTGCCAGCAGTTTAACGACCCCCAAAAACACAGATACGCAGTATTTT
TRBJ1-1	-	TRBD1	TRBV5-1	CASSYQGQQNTEAFF	TGCGCCAGCAGTTACCAGGGACAGCAGAACACTGAAGCTTTCTTT
TRBJ2-1	few	-	TRBV5-1	CASSFGTGRNEQFF	TGCGCCAGCAGCTTCGGGACGGGGCGCAATGAGCAGTTCTTC
TRBJ1-1	-	-	TRBV4-2	CASSHPRTDEAFF	TGTGCCAGCAGCCATCCTCGAACAGATGAAGCTTTCTTT
TRBJ2-5	-	TRBD1	TRBV20-1	CSASLPGTGGETQYF	TGCAGTGCTAGTTTGCCCGGGACAGGGGGAGAGACCCAGTACTTC
TRBJ2-3	-	TRBD1	TRBV4-1	CASSTEGQGAHTDTQYF	TGCGCCAGCAGCACGGAGGGACAGGGGGCCCACACAGATACGCAGTATTTT
TRBJ2-1	few	-	TRBV15	CATSSNTSKAYNEQFF	TGTGCCACCAGCAGCAACACTAGCAAAGCCTACAATGAGCAGTTCTTC
TRBJ1-1	few	-	TRBV7-9	CASSPTGSLMNTEAFF	TGTGCCAGCAGCCCTACAGGGTCCCTTATGAACACTGAAGCTTTCTTT
TRBJ2-2	few	-	TRBV4-1	CASSQRRLNTGELFF	TGCGCCAGCAGCCAACGACGGCTGAACACCGGGGAGCTGTTTTTT
TRBJ1-2	-	-	TRBV6-5	CASSYSMWERNYGYTF	TGTGCCAGCAGTTACTCCATGTGGGAAAGGAACTATGGCTACACCTTC
TRBJ2-1	many	-	TRBV5-5	CASSYGSMIEEQFF	TGTGCCAGCAGCTACGGGTCGATGATTGAGGAGCAGTTCTTC
TRBJ2-1	-	TRBD2	TRBV6-6	CLTSGVNNEQFF	TGTCTGACTAGCGGGGTTAACAATGAGCAGTTCTTC
TRBJ2-1	few	-	TRBV25-1	CASSVLAWPHEQFF	TGTGCCAGCAGTGTTTTAGCCTGGCCCCATGAGCAGTTCTTC
TRBJ2-1	-	-	TRBV7-9	CASSPWGAEQFF	TGTGCCAGCAGCCCCTGGGGGGCTGAGCAGTTCTTC
TRBJ2-1	few	-	TRBV2	CASRPSGLYNEQFF	TGTGCCAGCAGGCCCAGCGGCCTCTACAATGAGCAGTTCTTC
TRBJ1-1	few	TRBD1	TRBV24-1	CATSDPMTGRAFF	TGTGCCACCAGTGATCCCATGACAGGGCGAGCTTTCTTT
TRBJ1-1	-	-	TRBV12-3/TRBV12-4	CASSLFLAGGRGTEAFF	TGTGCCAGCAGTTTATTTTTAGCGGGGGGGCGAGGGACTGAAGCTTTCTTT
TRBJ2-1	-	-	TRBV2	CASINRVSYNEQFF	TGTGCCAGCATAAACAGGGTATCCTACAATGAGCAGTTCTTC
TRBJ2-7	many	-	TRBV9	CASSVAAWTGIYEQYF	TGTGCCAGCAGCGTAGCTGCTTGGACTGGAATCTACGAGCAGTACTTC
TRBJ1-4	-	TRBD1	TRBV27	CASSSTGNEKLFF	TGTGCCAGCAGTTCGACAGGGAATGAAAAACTGTTTTTT
TRBJ2-1	-	-	TRBV24-1	CATSDVVGEQFF	TGTGCCACCAGTGATGTAGTTGGTGAGCAGTTCTTC
TRBJ2-3	few	-	TRBV20-1	CSARGGTDTQYF	TGCAGTGCTAGGGGGGGCACAGATACGCAGTATTTT
TRBJ1-5	few	-	TRBV30	CAWSGGTFSNQPQHF	TGTGCCTGGAGTGGGGGGACATTTAGCAATCAGCCCCAGCATTTT
TRBJ1-5	-	-	TRBV7-7	CASSLRASEPQHF	TGTGCTAGCAGCTTAAGGGCTTCGGAGCCCCAGCATTTT
TRBJ2-1	many	-	TRBV20-1	CSAPTYPSSYNEQFF	TGCAGTGCGCCTACCTATCCCAGCTCCTACAATGAGCAGTTCTTC
TRBJ2-5	many	-	TRBV20-1	CSARGTTSFQETQYF	TGCAGTGCTAGAGGGACAACTAGCTTCCAAGAGACCCAGTACTTC
TRBJ2-7	once	TRBD2	TRBV5-1	CASSLLGGTLPFYEQYF	TGCGCCAGCAGCTTATTGGGGGGGACCCTCCCATTCTACGAGCAGTACTTC
TRBJ2-1	many	TRBD2	TRBV5-1	CASSSRLAGGVSSYNEQFF	TGCGCCAGCAGCTCTCGACTAGCGGGAGGTGTGAGCTCCTACAATGAGCAGTTCTTC
TRBJ2-2	-	-	TRBV28	CASSSGTPGGTGELFF	TGTGCCAGCAGTTCTGGTACACCTGGTGGGACCGGGGAGCTGTTTTTT
TRBJ2-5	-	-	TRBV24-1	CATSDLGGVGETQYF	TGTGCCACCAGTGATTTGGGCGGGGTGGGAGAGACCCAGTACTTC
TRBJ1-2	few	-	TRBV18	CASSPNDGRGYTF	TGTGCCAGCTCACCAAATGACGGGAGAGGCTACACCTTC
TRBJ2-1	few	TRBD2	TRBV5-1	CASSRGVTYYNEQFF	TGCGCCAGCAGCCGGGGGGTCACCTACTACAATGAGCAGTTCTTC
TRBJ2-7	once	-	TRBV3-1	CASSQWVPYEQYF	TGTGCCAGCAGCCAATGGGTTCCCTACGAGCAGTACTTC
TRBJ1-5	-	TRBD1	TRBV24-1	CATSDPQTGASNQPQHF	TGTGCCACCAGTGATCCGCAGACAGGGGCCAGCAATCAGCCCCAGCATTTT
TRBJ2-1	few	-	TRBV12-3/TRBV12-4	CASSVTRRDEQFF	TGTGCCAGCAGTGTGACTCGTAGGGATGAGCAGTTCTTC
TRBJ2-2	few	-	TRBV6-1	CASSHLVGATGELFF	TGTGCCAGCAGTCACCTCGTGGGGGCAACCGGGGAGCTGTTTTTT
TRBJ2-7	-	-	TRBV12-3/TRBV12-4	CASRGAGSYEQYF	TGTGCCAGCAGGGGGGCCGGCTCCTACGAGCAGTACTTC
TRBJ2-5	-	TRBD2	TRBV19	CASSISGGETQYF	TGTGCCAGTAGTATTTCGGGGGGAGAGACCCAGTACTTC
TRBJ1-1	-	-	TRBV3-1	CASSQGMVTEAFF	TGTGCCAGCAGCCAGGGTATGGTCACTGAAGCTTTCTTT